This T cell receptor (beta chain) was captured by sequencing in a study of metastatic and nonmetastatic thyroid tumors. About the study: Where malignant and benign thyroid patients were concerned, repertoires were compared across blood and tumor or nodule tissue.

Original handling: The study's classifier, a distant-metastasis tool for papillary thyroid cancer, was built using CDR3 differences across clinicopathological groups. MiXCR re-clonotyped the PCR reads for TCRdb. The V and J calls reflect TCRdb's pipeline rather than the authors' work. In the table there are 5,500 to 7,000 clones, over 2.5% of which are singletons. By its share, this clone is medium-sized. Each patient went into thyroid surgery without having received any treatment. Trimming removed 1 base from V and 6 bases from J, with 12 bases in between. CDR1 LGHDT and CDR2 YNNKEL come from the germline V gene (reference sequence). The CDR3 contains 14 residues.

This sequence was found in a female donor with papillary thyroid cancer or a benign thyroid nodule (not recorded which). Some clones in this sample may be carry-over from other donors' samples. The sample consisted of tumor tissue. The chain joins TRBV3-1 to TRBJ1-1; D is unclear. The CDR3 region is CASSQVGVNAEAFF. The CDR3, as DNA: TGTGCCAGCAGCCAAGTTGGGGTGAATGCTGAAGCTTTCTTT.